Following are 26 T cell receptor beta chains from one sample sequenced in a study of cytomegalovirus exposure and HLA in healthy donors. It was with 60 Vbeta and 13 Jbeta primers that the PCR ran. TCRdb's copy holds only in-frame clones and misses some; the assay was immunoSEQ multiplex PCR. The repertoire holds roughly 200,000 clones, with around 80% as singletons. The sequencing input was PBMCs. The receptors come from a young woman in good health and CMV-seropositive.

V is TRBV7-2 and J is TRBJ2-7, with 8 bases that match TRBD1. Germline lookup yields CDR1 SGHTA and CDR2 FQGNSA. CDR3 length: 13 amino acids. The junction had 5 bases not matched to a gene; V was cut back by 3 bases and J by 7 bases. CDR3 amino acids: CASSFQGAREQYF. CDR3 DNA sequence: TGTGCCAGCAGCTTCCAGGGGGCGCGGGAGCAGTACTTC.

This clone was counted only a few times. This chain links TRBV6-5 with TRBJ2-1; 7 bases line up with TRBD2. With V trimmed by 1 base and J by 9 bases, 9 bases remained unmatched. The germline gives CDR1 MNHEY, CDR2 SVGAGI. The CDR3 extends over 15 amino acids. CDR3 DNA sequence: TGTGCCAGCAGTTACTTGGGGAGGGCCGGGGCTGAGCAGTTCTTC. The encoded protein is CASSYLGRAGAEQFF.

V and J are TRBV5-4 and TRBJ1-2; 7 bases are a match to TRBD1. The CDR3 runs 13 residues. Trimming removed 0 bases from V and 6 bases from J; junction bases left unmatched: 2. Germline CDR1 reads SGHNT; CDR2 reads YYREEE (reference sequence). CDR3 region: CASSLDRGDGYTF. DNA of the CDR3: TGTGCCAGCAGCTTGGACAGGGGAGATGGCTACACCTTC. Using reference TRBV5-4 and TRBJ1-2 for the parts outside the CDR3, the full variable domain is ETGVTQSPTHLIKTRGQQVTLRCSSQSGHNTVSWYQQALGQGPQFIFQYYREEENGRGNFPPRFSGLQFPNYSSELNVNALELDDSALYLCASSLDRGDGYTFGSGTRLTVV.

V usage is TRBV7-7 and J usage is TRBJ2-5; 7 positions match TRBD1. CDR3 size: 15 residues. J lost 5 bases, V lost 5 bases, and 11 bases had no gene match. Germline-derived CDR1 and CDR2 are SSHAT and FNYEAQ (reference sequence). The CDR3: CASSQRQGVWETQYF. For the CDR3, the DNA is TGTGCCAGCAGCCAAAGACAGGGAGTCTGGGAGACCCAGTACTTC.

This chain uses TRBV4-1 with TRBJ2-5; D may be TRBD2 (5 bases). The CDR3 consists of 15 residues. The germline V gene encodes CDR1 MGHRA and CDR2 YSYEKL. V lost 4 bases and J 3 bases, leaving 15 bases between the germline ends. The CDR3, as DNA: TGCGCCAGCAGCCTCCTGGTGGAGGTAAAAGAGACCCAGTACTTC. It codes for CASSLLVEVKETQYF.

V and J are TRBV10-3 and TRBJ2-7, with D maybe TRBD1 (6 bases). Germline V lookup: CDR1 ENHRY, CDR2 SYGVKD. Deletions cut 6 bases from V and 3 bases from J, with 9 bases between. The CDR3 totals 12 residues. Here the CDR3 reads CAIRDRHYEQYF. The CDR3 bases are TGTGCCATCAGAGACAGGCACTACGAGCAGTACTTC.

In its sample, this clone was seen a few times. The gene calls are TRBV5-4 and TRBJ2-5; 8 positions match TRBD1. The DNA end favors TRBJ2-7, so the J call may be wrong. Germline lookup yields CDR1 SGHNT and CDR2 YYREEE (reference sequence). The CDR3 has 14 residues. As DNA, the CDR3 is TGTGCCAGCAGCTCCCAGGGGGCTCCGTACGAGCAGTACTTC. This translates into CASSSQGAPYEQYF.

This chain connects TRBV27 to TRBJ1-4, with 7 bases lining up with TRBD1. V dropped 5 bases and J dropped 4; count of bases not matched to a gene: 4. Germline V CDR1 and CDR2: MNHEY, SMNVEV (reference sequence). The CDR3 runs 14 residues. The CDR3 DNA is TGTGCCAGCAGTCACCGGGACAGTAATGAAAAACTGTTTTTT. It specifies CASSHRDSNEKLFF.

The chain is built from TRBV4-2 and TRBJ2-7; 7 nucleotides line up with TRBD2. After removal of 2 bases from V and 2 bases from J, the junction contained 6 bases not matched to a gene. The CDR3 covers 15 residues. Germline CDR1 is LGHNA and CDR2 is YNFKEQ. The CDR3 region is CASSQYSGLAYEQYF. For the CDR3, the DNA is TGTGCCAGCAGCCAATATTCCGGACTAGCCTACGAGCAGTACTTC.

The chain is built from TRBV4-1 and TRBJ1-2; maybe TRBD1 (6 bases). Trimming stripped 2 bases from V and 6 bases from J, with 10 bases between. CDR3 length: 13 amino acids. The V gene's germline CDR1 is MGHRA and CDR2 YSYEKL. CDR3 sequence reads: CASSQLGADGYTF. The CDR3 DNA reads TGCGCCAGCAGCCAACTGGGGGCGGATGGCTACACCTTC.

The chain couples TRBV7-9 to TRBJ2-2; 9 bases match TRBD1. There are 15 residues in the CDR3. Germline values: CDR1 SEHNR, CDR2 FQNEAQ (reference sequence). After removal of 5 bases from V and 5 bases from J, the junction contained 6 bases not matched to a gene. CDR3 nucleotides: TGTGCCAGCAGCGGGTGGACAGGGGTGACCGGGGAGCTGTTTTTT. Protein sequence: CASSGWTGVTGELFF.

The V and J genes are TRBV4-3 and TRBJ2-5; 12 positions match TRBD2. Germline values: CDR1 LGHNA, CDR2 YSLEER. This CDR3 contains 19 residues. The V gene end was trimmed by 0 bases and the J gene end by 0 bases; junction bases not matched to a gene: 8. This CDR3 reads CASSQEWLAGGRDQETQYF. The CDR3 DNA reads TGCGCCAGCAGCCAAGAATGGCTAGCGGGGGGGCGGGACCAAGAGACCCAGTACTTC.

This chain connects TRBV7-2 to TRBJ2-7; D is perhaps TRBD1 (5 bases). The CDR3 extends over 15 amino acids. CDR1 and CDR2 (germline): SGHTA, FQGNSA. Deletions cut 1 base from V and 1 base from J, with 11 bases between. The CDR3 region has the DNA TGTGCCAGCAGCTTAGACCCGGACACGTCCTACGAGCAGTACTTC. Its translation is CASSLDPDTSYEQYF.

This clone was observed a handful of times. The chain recombines TRBV9 with TRBJ1-4; TRBD1 might be the D (5 bases). Per the germline V gene, CDR1 is SGDLS and CDR2 is YYNGEE. V lost 4 bases, J lost 0 bases, and 13 bases lay in between. The CDR3 loop spans 16 amino acids. CDR3 protein: CASSPTGVSTNEKLFF. The CDR3 DNA is TGTGCCAGCAGCCCTACGGGGGTTTCAACTAATGAAAAACTGTTTTTT.

The rearrangement uses TRBV5-8 and TRBJ1-3, with a possible D match to TRBD1 (5 bases). The germline V gene encodes CDR1 SGHTS and CDR2 YDEGEE. There are 14 residues in the CDR3. V dropped 4 bases and J dropped 4 bases, with 12 bases sitting between them. The CDR3 region is CASSPRAPGNTIYF. CDR3 coding DNA: TGTGCCAGCAGCCCCAGGGCCCCCGGAAACACCATATATTTT.

There are a few counts of this clone. V usage is TRBV5-6 and J usage is TRBJ2-7; tentatively, D is TRBD2 (5 bases). The CDR3 is 13 residues long. CDR1 and CDR2 (germline): SGHDT, YYEEEE. V was pared by 0 bases and J by 3 bases, with 7 bases between. CDR3 in DNA: TGTGCCAGCAGCTTGGTTGGGAGCTACGAGCAGTACTTC. Translation gives CASSLVGSYEQYF.

The chain combines TRBV30 with TRBJ2-1; D may be TRBD2 (5 bases). Trimming stripped 1 base from V and 1 base from J, with 8 bases between. The V gene's germline CDR1 is GTSNPN and CDR2 SVGIG (reference sequence). The CDR3 runs 14 residues. In DNA, the CDR3 is TGTGCCTGGAGTGGACTAAGATCCTACAATGAGCAGTTCTTC. Amino acids: CAWSGLRSYNEQFF.

This chain uses TRBV4-2 with TRBJ2-5; the D gene is possibly TRBD2 (6 bases). Trimming took off 0 bases at V and 2 bases at J, with 10 bases between the two ends. There are 15 residues in the CDR3. Germline values: CDR1 LGHNA, CDR2 YNFKEQ. The CDR3 DNA reads as TGTGCCAGCAGCCAAGAAGGAGGGGCACAAGAGACCCAGTACTTC. Translation gives CASSQEGGAQETQYF.

CDR3 region: CASSFASVSYEQYF. The CDR3 DNA reads TGTGCCAGCAGTTTCGCATCGGTCTCCTACGAGCAGTACTTC. The genes are TRBV27 and TRBJ2-7; D ambiguous. Germline CDR1 reads MNHEY; CDR2 reads SMNVEV (reference sequence). CDR3 length equals 14 residues. The V end lost 3 bases, the J end lost 0 bases, and 9 bases lay between the germline ends.

The chain links TRBV30 to TRBJ1-1; TRBD1 matches 9 bases. This CDR3 has 16 amino acids. Germline CDR1 is GTSNPN and CDR2 is SVGIG (reference sequence). V trimming: 0 bases; J trimming: 0 bases; junction bases outside the gene matches: 5. The CDR3 protein is CAWSVGQGGMNTEAFF. As DNA, the CDR3 is TGTGCCTGGAGTGTGGGACAGGGAGGTATGAACACTGAAGCTTTCTTT. Full variable domain (rest looked up from reference TRBV30 and TRBJ1-1): SQTIHQWPATLVQPVGSPLSLECTVEGTSNPNLYWYRQAAGRGLQLLFYSVGIGQISSEVPQNLSASRPQDRQFILSSKKLLLSDSGFYLCAWSVGQGGMNTEAFFGQGTRLTVV.

V is TRBV7-9 and J is TRBJ2-3; a possible D gene is TRBD2 (6 bases). The CDR3 length is 14 residues. Trimming cost V 5 bases and J 4 bases, with 13 bases left between them. Germline loops: CDR1 SEHNR, CDR2 FQNEAQ (reference sequence). The CDR3 region is CASSLEGGADTQYF. CDR3 DNA sequence: TGTGCCAGCAGCCTGGAAGGCGGGGCAGATACGCAGTATTTT. Combining the CDR3 with reference TRBV7-9 and TRBJ2-3 gives the whole variable domain DTGVSQNPRHKITKRGQNVTFRCDPISEHNRLYWYRQTLGQGPEFLTYFQNEAQLEKSRLLSDRFSAERPKGSFSTLEIQRTEQGDSAMYLCASSLEGGADTQYFGPGTRLTVL.

This clone was found once. The gene calls are TRBV29-1 and TRBJ2-3; D gene unclear. CDR1 is SQVTM, CDR2 ANQGSEA, per germline. Deletions cut 3 bases from V and 3 bases from J, with 10 bases between. This CDR3 is 13 amino acids long. The chain's CDR3 is CSVDGETTDTQYF. The DNA of the CDR3 is TGCAGCGTTGACGGAGAGACGACAGATACGCAGTATTTT.

V and J are TRBV7-8 and TRBJ2-5; D is possibly TRBD2 (6 bases). The germline gives CDR1 SGHVS, CDR2 FQNEAQ. This CDR3 contains 14 residues. Trimming took off 4 bases at V and 0 bases at J, with 9 bases between the two ends. The CDR3 DNA reads TGTGCCAGCAGCTCTAGGACTAACCAAGAGACCCAGTACTTC. This codes for CASSSRTNQETQYF.

The genes are TRBV5-1 and TRBJ2-7; a possible D gene is TRBD1 (5 bases). The length of the CDR3 is 13 residues. The germline gives CDR1 SGHRS, CDR2 YFSETQ. The germline V and J ends were trimmed by 3 bases and 0 bases, with 7 bases remaining between them. This CDR3 is CASSSDSSYEQYF. The CDR3 region has the DNA TGCGCCAGCAGCTCTGACAGCTCCTACGAGCAGTACTTC.

J is TRBJ2-1 and V is TRBV5-5; D is possibly TRBD1 (5 bases). The CDR3 consists of 16 residues. From germline, CDR1 is SGHKS and CDR2 YYEKEE (reference sequence). V was trimmed by 4 bases and J by 2 bases, leaving 16 bases between them. The CDR3 bases are TGTGCCAGCAGCGTAGACAGTAAAGAAACCTACAATGAGCAGTTCTTC. It yields the protein CASSVDSKETYNEQFF.

This clone showed up just once. The gene calls are TRBV29-1 and TRBJ2-7, with 7 bases that match TRBD2. The J segment lost 0 bases and the V segment lost 4 bases, leaving 3 bases of the junction unmatched. From germline, CDR1 is SQVTM and CDR2 ANQGSEA. The CDR3 runs to 13 residues. The CDR3: CSVVRESSYEQYF. For the CDR3, the DNA is TGCAGCGTTGTGCGGGAGAGCTCCTACGAGCAGTACTTC.